Below, 23 T cell receptor beta chains from the same sample are listed, as sequenced in a study of cytomegalovirus exposure and HLA in healthy donors. Primers for the PCR totalled 60 Vbeta and 13 Jbeta. Measured with immunoSEQ multiplex PCR; TCRdb has only the in-frame clones, and not every one. The table lists about 190,000 clones, approximately 70% of them singletons, with less than 4% in the top ten. Sequencing was done on a sample of PBMCs. The receptors were gathered from a woman aged 25-40 years in good health and CMV-seropositive.

The rearrangement uses TRBV7-2 and TRBJ2-7, with 7 positions matching TRBD2. CDR3 length: 14 residues. V lost 0 bases, J lost 6 bases, and 5 bases stayed unmatched. CDR1 and CDR2 (germline): SGHTA, FQGNSA. CDR3 amino acids: CASSLAGGPGEQYF. The CDR3 bases are TGTGCCAGCAGCTTAGCGGGAGGGCCCGGCGAGCAGTACTTC.

The chain combines TRBV6-5 with TRBJ2-1; 9 positions match TRBD2. CDR1 and CDR2 (germline): MNHEY, SVGAGI. V lost 2 bases and J lost 6; bases outside the gene matches: 8. The CDR3 runs to 16 residues. The chain's CDR3 is CASSYDPSGKLNEQFF. The DNA for the CDR3 is TGTGCCAGCAGTTACGATCCTAGCGGGAAGCTCAATGAGCAGTTCTTC.

V gene TRBV10-1 combines with J gene TRBJ2-1; 11 nucleotides agree with TRBD2. After removal of 6 bases from V and 4 bases from J, the junction contained 5 bases not matched to a gene. Per the germline V gene, CDR1 is WNHNN and CDR2 is SYGVQD (reference sequence). The CDR3 length is 15 residues. This CDR3 is CASSVAGGGYNEQFF. Here the CDR3 DNA reads TGCGCCAGCAGCGTAGCGGGAGGGGGGTACAATGAGCAGTTCTTC.

This clone appeared a few times. J is TRBJ2-7 and V is TRBV7-2; 7 bases line up with TRBD2. V lost 1 base and J lost 6; bases outside the gene matches: 9. The CDR3 is 15 amino acids. The germline CDR1 and CDR2 sequences are SGHTA and FQGNSA. The chain's CDR3 is CASSLGGTGGGEQYF. CDR3 bases: TGTGCCAGCAGCTTAGGCGGAACGGGAGGAGGCGAGCAGTACTTC.

This clone was recorded only once. V is TRBV27 and J is TRBJ2-2; 9 nucleotides align to TRBD2. V lost 2 bases and J lost 6; bases outside the gene matches: 1. From germline, CDR1 is MNHEY and CDR2 SMNVEV (reference sequence). CDR3 length: 14 residues. CDR3 region: CASSLGTSPGELFF. Written as DNA, the CDR3 is TGTGCCAGCAGTTTAGGGACTAGCCCCGGGGAGCTGTTTTTT.

The genes are TRBV28 and TRBJ1-2; perhaps TRBD1 as D (5 bases). The ends were cut back, 4 bases at V and 3 bases at J, with 12 bases in the middle. The CDR3 covers 14 residues. From germline, CDR1 is MDHEN and CDR2 SYDVKM. The CDR3 sequence is CASSYMPGDYGYTF. The CDR3, as DNA: TGTGCCAGCAGTTATATGCCGGGGGACTATGGCTACACCTTC.

The V and J genes are TRBV19 and TRBJ1-5; D is unresolved. The ends were cut back, 1 base at V and 0 bases at J, with 7 bases in the middle. CDR1 and CDR2 from the germline V gene are LNHDA and SQIVND (reference sequence). The CDR3 loop spans 15 amino acids. CDR3 loop: CASSIVGDSNQPQHF. The CDR3 nucleotides read TGTGCCAGTAGTATAGTAGGAGATAGCAATCAGCCCCAGCATTTT.

The V call is TRBV11-2, the J call TRBJ2-5; 9 bases align to TRBD2. The J call may be in error: the DNA end matches TRBJ2-7 better. CDR1 and CDR2 (germline): SGHAT, FQNNGV. The CDR3 consists of 15 residues. The CDR3 region is CASSLGLALAYEQYF. CDR3 sequence (DNA): TGTGCCAGCAGCCTGGGACTAGCCCTAGCCTACGAGCAGTACTTC.

The gene calls are TRBV7-9 and TRBJ2-3, with D maybe TRBD2 (5 bases). The CDR3 has 16 residues. From germline, CDR1 is SEHNR and CDR2 FQNEAQ (reference sequence). V gave up 7 bases and J gave up 0 bases, with 17 bases separating them. The CDR3, as DNA: TGTGCCAGCACCCTAGGTGGAGCGGCTAGCACAGATACGCAGTATTTT. Protein product: CASTLGGAASTDTQYF.

The rearrangement uses TRBV5-4 and TRBJ1-3; 11 nucleotides agree with TRBD1. V trimming: 5 bases; J trimming: 3 bases; junction bases outside the gene matches: 7. Per the germline V gene, CDR1 is SGHNT and CDR2 is YYREEE (reference sequence). This CDR3 has 16 residues. CDR3 coding DNA: TGTGCCAGCAGTTCCGGGACAGGGGGTTTTGGAAACACCATATATTTT. It codes for CASSSGTGGFGNTIYF.

This clone was counted between two and nine times. The CDR3 loop reads CASSQGGGGYTF. The CDR3 nucleotides are TGTGCCAGCAGCCAAGGTGGGGGCGGCTACACCTTC. This sequence joins TRBV27 and TRBJ1-2; TRBD1 might be the D (6 bases). CDR3 length: 12 amino acids. Germline CDR1 reads MNHEY; CDR2 reads SMNVEV (reference sequence). V gave up 6 bases and J gave up 8 bases, with 13 bases separating them.

As concerns this clone: Additional DNA sequences in this sample encode the identical CDR3. The rearrangement uses TRBV27 and TRBJ2-5; D is uncertain. Germline V lookup: CDR1 MNHEY, CDR2 SMNVEV (reference sequence). CDR3 length: 14 residues. V was clipped by 3 bases and J by 4 bases, with 12 bases between them. The CDR3 DNA reads TGTGCCAGCAGTTTGTTCCCGAAGAGAGAGACCCAGTACTTC. Translating it yields CASSLFPKRETQYF.

The gene calls are TRBV28 and TRBJ2-7; a possible D gene is TRBD2 (6 bases). This CDR3 is 11 amino acids long. Germline CDR1 is MDHEN and CDR2 is SYDVKM. The V end was cut by 6 bases, the J end by 10 bases, with 13 bases between. CDR3 protein: CASSIHGGQYF. As DNA, the CDR3 is TGTGCCAGCAGCATCCACGGGGGTCAGTACTTC.

The J gene is TRBJ2-7, the V gene TRBV13; TRBD2 aligns across 13 bases. Germline assignment: CDR1 PRHDT and CDR2 FYEKMQ (reference sequence). With V trimmed by 5 bases and J by 2 bases, 21 bases remained unmatched. The CDR3 runs 21 residues. CDR3 in amino acids: CASSLRTPGLAGTTLPYEQYF. CDR3 coding DNA: TGTGCCAGCAGCCTGCGAACACCGGGACTAGCGGGGACTACTTTACCCTACGAGCAGTACTTC. Full variable domain (missing parts from reference TRBV13 and TRBJ2-7): AAGVIQSPRHLIKEKRETATLKCYPIPRHDTVYWYQQGPGQDPQFLISFYEKMQSDKGSIPDRFSAQQFSDYHSELNMSSLELGDSALYFCASSLRTPGLAGTTLPYEQYFGPGTRLTVT.

The gene calls are TRBV6-1 and TRBJ1-2; the D is unclear. V was clipped by 0 bases and J by 5 bases, with 4 bases between them. Germline lookup yields CDR1 MNHNS and CDR2 SASEGT. This CDR3 region has 12 residues. Here the CDR3 reads CASSEAQYGYTF. The CDR3 DNA is TGTGCCAGCAGTGAAGCCCAATATGGCTACACCTTC.

The CDR3 DNA follows: TGTGCCAGCAGCCCCAGTGGAAGGGGGACTGAAGCTTTCTTT. It translates to CASSPSGRGTEAFF. This sequence joins TRBV5-4 and TRBJ1-1; the D gene is possibly TRBD1 (6 bases). Between the trimmed V and J ends, which lost 4 bases and 5 bases, there was a span of 15 bases. The CDR3 consists of 14 residues. CDR1 is SGHNT and CDR2 is YYREEE in the germline V gene (reference sequence). Variable domain in full (rest from reference TRBV5-4 and TRBJ1-1): ETGVTQSPTHLIKTRGQQVTLRCSSQSGHNTVSWYQQALGQGPQFIFQYYREEENGRGNFPPRFSGLQFPNYSSELNVNALELDDSALYLCASSPSGRGTEAFFGQGTRLTVV.

The J gene is TRBJ1-1, the V gene TRBV5-8; D is perhaps TRBD1 (5 bases). Trimming took 0 bases from V and 4 from J, leaving 10 bases between them. Germline-derived CDR1 and CDR2 are SGHTS and YDEGEE. This CDR3 comprises 14 residues. The DNA of the CDR3 is TGTGCCAGCAGCTTGGAAGGGGTAATCACTGAAGCTTTCTTT. Translation: CASSLEGVITEAFF.

Only one count was recorded for this clone. The V call is TRBV5-1, the J call TRBJ1-2, with 7 bases matching TRBD1. Per the germline V gene, CDR1 is SGHRS and CDR2 is YFSETQ. J was trimmed by 7 bases and V by 4 bases; bases with no gene match: 7. The CDR3 totals 13 residues. The CDR3 spells CASSPRQGLGYTF. CDR3 bases: TGCGCCAGCAGCCCTCGACAGGGTCTTGGCTACACCTTC.

This clone appeared once. The chain joins TRBV10-1 to TRBJ2-7; D ambiguous. Trimming left V 2 bases short and J 2 bases short, with 10 bases between. Per the germline V gene, CDR1 is WNHNN and CDR2 is SYGVQD (reference sequence). This CDR3 has 14 residues. The CDR3 loop is CASSETLQPYEQYF. CDR3 sequence (DNA): TGCGCCAGCAGTGAGACCCTACAGCCCTACGAGCAGTACTTC.

This sequence joins TRBV6-6 and TRBJ1-4; maybe TRBD1 (6 bases). Per the germline V gene, CDR1 is MNHNY and CDR2 is SVGAGI (reference sequence). Trimming stripped 6 bases from V and 5 bases from J, with 16 bases between. This CDR3 has 15 amino acids. The CDR3 DNA reads TGTGCCAGCAGGGAGGGGGGGGGCGGAAATGAAAAACTGTTTTTT. Protein product: CASREGGGGNEKLFF.

This clone was recorded only once. J is TRBJ2-7 and V is TRBV6-1; 10 bases fit TRBD1. V was clipped by 2 bases and J by 2 bases; unmatched bases: 3. Germline values: CDR1 MNHNS, CDR2 SASEGT. The CDR3 is 15 amino acids. The CDR3 nucleotides read TGTGCCAGCAGTGAACGGACAGGGGGACCCTACGAGCAGTACTTC. Translating it yields CASSERTGGPYEQYF.

V gene TRBV27 combines with J gene TRBJ1-5, with 9 bases aligning to TRBD1. The germline CDR1 and CDR2 sequences are MNHEY and SMNVEV (reference sequence). The CDR3 consists of 15 residues. The J segment lost 2 bases and the V segment lost 5 bases, leaving 4 bases of the junction unmatched. The CDR3 reads CASSGQGLGNQPQHF. DNA for the CDR3: TGTGCCAGCAGTGGACAGGGGTTGGGCAATCAGCCCCAGCATTTT.

The chain links TRBV18 to TRBJ2-1, with a possible D match to TRBD1 (6 bases). The CDR3 totals 15 residues. V gave up 3 bases and J gave up 4 bases, with 13 bases separating them. The germline V gene encodes CDR1 KGHSH and CDR2 LQKENI. The CDR3 DNA sequence: TGTGCCAGCTCACCCGCCGGGACATCGTACAATGAGCAGTTCTTC. Its translation is CASSPAGTSYNEQFF.